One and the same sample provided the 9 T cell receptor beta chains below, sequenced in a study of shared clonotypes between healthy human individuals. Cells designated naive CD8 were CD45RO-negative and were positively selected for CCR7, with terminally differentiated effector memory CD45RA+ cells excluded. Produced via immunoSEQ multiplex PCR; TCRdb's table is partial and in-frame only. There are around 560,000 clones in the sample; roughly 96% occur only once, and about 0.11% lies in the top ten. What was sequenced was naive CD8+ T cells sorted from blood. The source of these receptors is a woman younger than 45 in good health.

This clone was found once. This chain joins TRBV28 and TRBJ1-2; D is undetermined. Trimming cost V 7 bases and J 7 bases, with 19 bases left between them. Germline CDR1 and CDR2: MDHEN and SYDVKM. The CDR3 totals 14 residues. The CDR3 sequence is CASNLRGGLFGYTF. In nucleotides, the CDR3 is TGTGCCAGCAACCTACGAGGAGGACTCTTTGGCTACACCTTC.

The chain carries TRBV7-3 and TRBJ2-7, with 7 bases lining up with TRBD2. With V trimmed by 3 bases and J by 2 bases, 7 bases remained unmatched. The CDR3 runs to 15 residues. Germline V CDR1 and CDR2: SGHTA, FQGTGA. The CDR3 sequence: CASSLLGGPTYEQYF. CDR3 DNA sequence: TGTGCCAGCAGCTTGTTGGGAGGGCCCACCTACGAGCAGTACTTC.

The CDR3 sequence is CASSPMTGGTEAFF. The CDR3 DNA is TGCGCCAGCAGCCCGATGACAGGGGGCACTGAAGCTTTCTTT. The chain employs TRBV4-1 and TRBJ1-1; 9 nucleotides align to TRBD1. Unmatched junction bases numbered 4, after V lost 4 bases and J lost 4 bases. Germline lookup yields CDR1 MGHRA and CDR2 YSYEKL. The CDR3 has 14 amino acids.

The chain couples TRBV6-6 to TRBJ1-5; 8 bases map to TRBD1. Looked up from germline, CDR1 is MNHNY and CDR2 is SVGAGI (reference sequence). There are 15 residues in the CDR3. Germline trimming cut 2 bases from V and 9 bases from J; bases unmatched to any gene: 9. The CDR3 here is CASSYRDRSRGPQHF. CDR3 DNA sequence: TGTGCCAGCAGTTACCGGGACAGGTCCCGGGGGCCCCAGCATTTT.

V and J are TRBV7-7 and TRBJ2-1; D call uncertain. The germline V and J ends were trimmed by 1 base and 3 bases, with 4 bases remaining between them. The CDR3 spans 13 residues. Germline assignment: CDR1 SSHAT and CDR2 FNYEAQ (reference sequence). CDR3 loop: CASSLDGYNEQFF. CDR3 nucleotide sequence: TGTGCCAGCAGCTTAGATGGCTACAATGAGCAGTTCTTC.

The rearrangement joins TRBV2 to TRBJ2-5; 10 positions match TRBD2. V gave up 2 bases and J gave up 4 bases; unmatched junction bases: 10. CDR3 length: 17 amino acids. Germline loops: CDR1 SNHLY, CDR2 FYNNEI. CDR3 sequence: CASSESRLAGDGETQYF. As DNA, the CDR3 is TGTGCCAGCAGTGAAAGCCGCCTAGCGGGAGATGGAGAGACCCAGTACTTC.

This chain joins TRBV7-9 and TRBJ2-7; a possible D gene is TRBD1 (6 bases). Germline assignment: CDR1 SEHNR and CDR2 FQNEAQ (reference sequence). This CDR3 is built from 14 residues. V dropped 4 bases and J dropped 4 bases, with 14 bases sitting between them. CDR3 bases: TGTGCCAGCAGCTCCGACAGGCTAATATACGAGCAGTACTTC. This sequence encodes CASSSDRLIYEQYF.

The CDR3 region has the DNA TGTGCCAGCAGTTACATGCGGGAGGGTACCAACGAGCAGTACTTC. Translated: CASSYMREGTNEQYF. The rearrangement uses TRBV28 and TRBJ2-7; 9 bases match TRBD2. The junction had 9 bases not matched to a gene; V was cut back by 4 bases and J by 5 bases. CDR1 MDHEN and CDR2 SYDVKM come from the germline V gene. This CDR3 is built from 15 residues.

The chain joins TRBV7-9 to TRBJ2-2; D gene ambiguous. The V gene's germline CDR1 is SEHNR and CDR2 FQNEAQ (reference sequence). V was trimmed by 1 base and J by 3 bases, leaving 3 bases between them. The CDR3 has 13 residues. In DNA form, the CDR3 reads TGTGCCAGCAGCTTAGTCGACACCGGGGAGCTGTTTTTT. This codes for CASSLVDTGELFF.